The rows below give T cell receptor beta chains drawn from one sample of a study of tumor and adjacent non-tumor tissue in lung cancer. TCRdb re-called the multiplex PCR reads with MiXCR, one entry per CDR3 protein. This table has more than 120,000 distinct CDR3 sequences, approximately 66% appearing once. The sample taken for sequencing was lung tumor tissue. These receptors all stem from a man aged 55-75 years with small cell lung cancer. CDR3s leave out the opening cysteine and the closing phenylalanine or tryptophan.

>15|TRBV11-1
ASSPPGLGASSYDQY
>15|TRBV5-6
VSSSFSGRSPTREQL
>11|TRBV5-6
ASSLSRLPAAF
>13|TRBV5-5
ASSPGQGNGNTIY
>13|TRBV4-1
ASSQQDSGANVLT
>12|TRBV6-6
ANNSGRDYNEQF
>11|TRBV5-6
DSTLAGEETQY
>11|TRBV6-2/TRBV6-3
ASSQSQGTEAF
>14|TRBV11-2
ATSFRQGLNTGELF
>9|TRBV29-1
SVGRRDTQY
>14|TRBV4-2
ASSQASSISADTQY
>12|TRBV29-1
SVPLAEGYNEQF
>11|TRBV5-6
ASSLFRTGELF
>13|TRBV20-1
SARDIAGVYNEQL
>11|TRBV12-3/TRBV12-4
ANSLTGAPEAF
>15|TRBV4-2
ASSQDQRQGTGNTIY
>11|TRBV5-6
ASNLKGTDTQY
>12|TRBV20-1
SASPGTSRAEQY
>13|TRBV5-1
ASSSSGTRFNEQF
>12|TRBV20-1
SAGLAGFYNEQF
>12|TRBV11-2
VSSWVGSGTEAF
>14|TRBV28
ASSLRTGGAKNIQY
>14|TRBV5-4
ASSLAAQRDTDTRY
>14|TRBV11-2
ASSLDGFAGGTGAL
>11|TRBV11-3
VSSDRGTDTQY
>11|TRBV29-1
SVENPDSKGQY
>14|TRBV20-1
SARDGTAPSYNEQF
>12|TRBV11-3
ASSFVRGVVEQY